The entry below gives a single T cell receptor (beta chain) sequence along with its context. Germline CDR1 and CDR2: MNHEY and SMNVEV (reference sequence). CDR3 length: 17 residues. The V and J ends lost 2 bases and 5 bases, in that order; junction bases with no gene match: 13. Data came from immunoSEQ multiplex PCR; TCRdb stores just in-frame clones and leaves some out. The top ten clones hold around 3% of a sample with about 370,000 clones, more than 80% of them seen once. This sample was included in a study of blood T cell repertoires in COVID-19. Across the study: PBMCs, B-cell-depleted T cells, or T cells were the source of the cDNA or gDNA that made up the material.

One Seattle source followed patients from active infection through their disease course. Sequenced input: peripheral blood. The V call is TRBV27, the J call TRBJ1-2; the match to TRBD1 covers 8 bases. The sequence was obtained from a woman aged 25 to 39 with COVID-19, enrolled during active disease. The CDR3 sequence: CASSLSIGTGLIYGYTF. CDR3 nucleotide sequence: TGTGCCAGCAGTTTAAGTATTGGGACAGGCCTTATATATGGCTACACCTTC.